The 9 T cell receptor beta chains below come from one sample, sequenced in a study of blood T cell repertoires in COVID-19 (dated by TCRdb to 2019 to 2021). The protocol used for the library was the immunoSEQ multiplex PCR assay. The table was pulled from immuneACCESS by TCRdb, which kept in-frame rearrangements only. Such tables lose some clones; where checked, under half of the loss comes from unresolved V genes, and the rest has no known cause. Present in this sample are roughly 76,000 clones, roughly four fifths of which were seen just once. 35% to 40% of the sample goes to the ten largest clones. Sequenced input: peripheral blood. The receptors stem from a woman in her 70s with acute or convalescent COVID-19.

The gene calls are TRBV21-1 and TRBJ2-3; no check of the table's D call, TRBD1, against the DNA was made. TRBV21-1 is labeled a pseudogene. The CDR3 runs 14 residues. The CDR3 DNA follows: TGTGCCAGCGGGGCCCCCAGATGCACAGATACGCAGTATTTT. Protein product: CASGAPRCTDTQYF.

The chain links TRBV5-1 to TRBJ2-7, with no clear D. The CDR3 has 15 residues. V shed 0 bases and J shed 0 bases, with 10 bases lying between them. Per the germline V gene, CDR1 is SGHRS and CDR2 is YFSETQ. The CDR3 protein is CASSLATDISYEQYF. In DNA form, the CDR3 reads TGCGCCAGCAGCTTGGCCACCGACATCTCCTACGAGCAGTACTTC.

The chain recombines TRBV4-2 with TRBJ1-2, with 8 bases lining up with TRBD1. The J segment lost 8 bases and the V segment lost 4 bases, leaving 18 bases of the junction unmatched. The CDR3 has 17 residues. Germline assignment: CDR1 LGHNA and CDR2 YNFKEQ. CDR3 sequence reads: CASSLGTGSQLLSGYTF. The CDR3 nucleotides are TGTGCCAGCAGCCTAGGGACAGGCTCCCAATTACTTTCGGGCTACACCTTC.

The chain links TRBV5-6 to TRBJ1-1; 9 bases map to TRBD1. The CDR3 sequence is 14 residues long. CDR1 is SGHDT and CDR2 is YYEEEE in the germline V gene. Losses at the gene ends were 1 base for V and 4 bases for J; bases not matched to a gene: 2. Here the CDR3 DNA reads TGTGCCAGCAGCTTGACAGGGGGCGGCACTGAAGCTTTCTTT. Translated, it gives CASSLTGGGTEAFF.

This sequence joins TRBV29-1 and TRBJ1-1, with 7 bases identical to TRBD1. Germline trimming cut 2 bases from V and 4 bases from J; bases unmatched to any gene: 4. Per the germline V gene, CDR1 is SQVTM and CDR2 is ANQGSEA. The CDR3 consists of 13 residues. DNA for the CDR3: TGCAGCGTTGAAAGGTCAGGGGGCACTGAAGCTTTCTTT. The encoded protein is CSVERSGGTEAFF.

The chain combines TRBV2 with TRBJ2-1, with TRBD2 as a possible D gene (5 bases). CDR1 and CDR2 from the germline V gene are SNHLY and FYNNEI. The CDR3 length is 12 residues. V lost 5 bases to trimming and J lost 8 bases, with 10 bases between them. The DNA for the CDR3 is TGTGCCAGCAGTTTTACTAGGGATGAGCAGTTCTTC. It encodes CASSFTRDEQFF.

The sample holds one count of this clone. The chain recombines TRBV10-3 with TRBJ2-3, with 11 bases matching TRBD2. This CDR3 is built from 17 residues. The germline V gene encodes CDR1 ENHRY and CDR2 SYGVKD. The junction had 14 bases not matched to a gene; V was cut back by 7 bases and J by 5 bases. CDR3 loop: CAIKEIVAGGPIDTQYF. CDR3 sequence (DNA): TGTGCCATCAAAGAAATAGTAGCGGGAGGGCCAATAGATACGCAGTATTTT.

The CDR3 sequence is CASSRNPSLPNEQFF. CDR3 coding DNA: TGTGCCAGTAGTAGGAATCCTAGTCTCCCCAATGAGCAGTTCTTC. The chain has TRBV19 and TRBJ2-1; unclear D gene. The CDR3 totals 15 residues. With 4 bases removed from V and 6 bases from J, the gap between germline ends came to 16 bases. The germline V gene has CDR1 LNHDA and CDR2 SQIVND (reference sequence). The complete variable domain, with remaining parts taken from reference TRBV19 and TRBJ2-1, reads DGGITQSPKYLFRKEGQNVTLSCEQNLNHDAMYWYRQDPGQGLRLIYYSQIVNDFQKGDIAEGYSVSREKKESFPLTVTSAQKNPTAFYLCASSRNPSLPNEQFFGPGTRLTVL.

J is TRBJ2-5 and V is TRBV30; weak D call: TRBD2 (5 bases). This CDR3 has 13 residues. Trimming cost V 2 bases and J 5 bases, with 12 bases left between them. Germline loops: CDR1 GTSNPN, CDR2 SVGIG (reference sequence). CDR3 DNA sequence: TGTGCCTGGAGTCTAAATCGAGGGGAGACCCAGTACTTC. Residues: CAWSLNRGETQYF.